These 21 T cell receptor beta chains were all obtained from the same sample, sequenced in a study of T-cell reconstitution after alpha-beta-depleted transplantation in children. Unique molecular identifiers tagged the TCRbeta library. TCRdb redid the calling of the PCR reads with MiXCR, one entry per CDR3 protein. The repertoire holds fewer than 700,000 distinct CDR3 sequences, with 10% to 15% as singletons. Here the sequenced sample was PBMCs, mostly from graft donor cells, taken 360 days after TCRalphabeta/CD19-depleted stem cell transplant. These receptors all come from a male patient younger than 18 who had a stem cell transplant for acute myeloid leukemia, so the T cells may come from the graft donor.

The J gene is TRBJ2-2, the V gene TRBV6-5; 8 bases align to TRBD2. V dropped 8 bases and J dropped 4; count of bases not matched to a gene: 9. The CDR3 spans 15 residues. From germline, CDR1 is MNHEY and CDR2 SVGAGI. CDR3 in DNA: TGTGCCAGCGGTAACCTAGCGGGTGGCACCGGGGAGCTGTTTTTT. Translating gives CASGNLAGGTGELFF.

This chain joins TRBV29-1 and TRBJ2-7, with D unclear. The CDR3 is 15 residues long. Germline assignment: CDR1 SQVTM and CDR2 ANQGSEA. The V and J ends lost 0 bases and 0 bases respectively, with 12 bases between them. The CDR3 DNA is TGCAGCGTTGAAGATCGGGCGGCGAACTCCTACGAGCAGTACTTC. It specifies CSVEDRAANSYEQYF.

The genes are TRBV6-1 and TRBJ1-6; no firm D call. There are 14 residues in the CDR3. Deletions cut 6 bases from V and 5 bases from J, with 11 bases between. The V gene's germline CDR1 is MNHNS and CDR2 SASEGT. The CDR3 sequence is CASSRTTHNSPLHF. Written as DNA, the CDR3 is TGTGCCAGCAGCCGGACGACCCATAATTCACCCCTCCACTTT.

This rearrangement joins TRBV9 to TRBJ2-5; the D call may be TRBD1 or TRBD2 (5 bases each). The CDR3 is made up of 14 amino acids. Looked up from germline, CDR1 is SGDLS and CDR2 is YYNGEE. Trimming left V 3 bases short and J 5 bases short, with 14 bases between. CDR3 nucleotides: TGTGCCAGCAGCGCGACGGGACCCTTGGAGACCCAGTACTTC. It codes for CASSATGPLETQYF.

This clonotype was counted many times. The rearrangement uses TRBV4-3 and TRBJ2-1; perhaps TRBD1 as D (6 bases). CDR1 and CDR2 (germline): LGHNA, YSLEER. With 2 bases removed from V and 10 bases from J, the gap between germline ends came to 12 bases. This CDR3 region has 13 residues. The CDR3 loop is CASSQNRAREQFF. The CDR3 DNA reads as TGCGCCAGCAGCCAAAACAGGGCCCGGGAGCAGTTCTTC.

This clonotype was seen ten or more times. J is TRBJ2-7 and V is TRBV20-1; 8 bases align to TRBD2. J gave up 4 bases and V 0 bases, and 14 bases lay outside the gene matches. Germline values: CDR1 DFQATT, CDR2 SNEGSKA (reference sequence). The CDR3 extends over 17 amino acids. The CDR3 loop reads CSARDTGGGVLGYEQYF. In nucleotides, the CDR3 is TGCAGTGCTAGAGATACCGGGGGGGGCGTCCTAGGTTACGAGCAGTACTTC.

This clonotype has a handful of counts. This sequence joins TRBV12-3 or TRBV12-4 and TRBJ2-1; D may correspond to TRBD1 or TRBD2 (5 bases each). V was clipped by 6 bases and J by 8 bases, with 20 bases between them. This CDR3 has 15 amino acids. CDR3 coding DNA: TGTGCCAGCAGCCCCACGGGGCTGCTAGGGGATGAGCAGTTCTTC. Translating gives CASSPTGLLGDEQFF.

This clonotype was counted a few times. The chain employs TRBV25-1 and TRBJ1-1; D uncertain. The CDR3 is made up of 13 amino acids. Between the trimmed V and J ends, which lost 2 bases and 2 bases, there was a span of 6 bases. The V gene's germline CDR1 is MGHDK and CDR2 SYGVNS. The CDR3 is CASSEPANTEAFF. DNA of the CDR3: TGTGCCAGCAGTGAACCCGCAAACACTGAAGCTTTCTTT.

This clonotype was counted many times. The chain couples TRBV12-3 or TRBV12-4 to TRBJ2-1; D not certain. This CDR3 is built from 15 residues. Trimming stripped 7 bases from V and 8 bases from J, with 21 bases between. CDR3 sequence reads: CASILGAPSTDEQFF. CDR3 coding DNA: TGTGCCAGCATATTAGGTGCCCCGTCTACGGATGAGCAGTTCTTC.

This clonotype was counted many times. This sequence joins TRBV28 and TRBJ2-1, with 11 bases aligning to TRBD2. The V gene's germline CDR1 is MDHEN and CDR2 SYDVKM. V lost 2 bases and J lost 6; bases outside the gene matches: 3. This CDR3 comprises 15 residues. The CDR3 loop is CASSLEGLAVNEQFF. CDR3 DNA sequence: TGTGCCAGCAGTTTAGAGGGACTAGCGGTCAATGAGCAGTTCTTC.

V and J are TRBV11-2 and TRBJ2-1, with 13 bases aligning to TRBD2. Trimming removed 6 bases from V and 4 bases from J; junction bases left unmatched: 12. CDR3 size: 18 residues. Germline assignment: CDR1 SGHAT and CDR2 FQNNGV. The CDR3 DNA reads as TGTGCCAGCAGTTTACCCCTGACTAGCGGGAGGCCGTACAATGAGCAGTTCTTC. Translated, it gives CASSLPLTSGRPYNEQFF.

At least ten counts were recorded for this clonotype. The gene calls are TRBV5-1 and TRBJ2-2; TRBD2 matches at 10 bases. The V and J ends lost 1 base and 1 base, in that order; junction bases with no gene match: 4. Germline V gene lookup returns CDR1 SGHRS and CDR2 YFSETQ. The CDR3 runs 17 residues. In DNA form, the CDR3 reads TGCGCCAGCAGCTTGCTAGCGGGAGTGGGGAACACCGGGGAGCTGTTTTTT. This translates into CASSLLAGVGNTGELFF.

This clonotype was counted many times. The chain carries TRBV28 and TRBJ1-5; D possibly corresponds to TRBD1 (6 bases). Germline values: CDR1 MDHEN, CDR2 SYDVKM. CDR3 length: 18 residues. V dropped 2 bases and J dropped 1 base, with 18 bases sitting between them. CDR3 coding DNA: TGTGCCAGCAGTTTAGTCGGGTGGGTAGGGGGAAGCAATCAGCCCCAGCATTTT. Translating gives CASSLVGWVGGSNQPQHF.

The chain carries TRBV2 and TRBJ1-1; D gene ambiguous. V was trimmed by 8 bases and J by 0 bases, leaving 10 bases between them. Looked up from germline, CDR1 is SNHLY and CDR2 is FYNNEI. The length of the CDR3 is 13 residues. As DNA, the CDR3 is TGTGCCAGCCTACCTACAGTGAACACTGAAGCTTTCTTT. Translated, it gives CASLPTVNTEAFF.

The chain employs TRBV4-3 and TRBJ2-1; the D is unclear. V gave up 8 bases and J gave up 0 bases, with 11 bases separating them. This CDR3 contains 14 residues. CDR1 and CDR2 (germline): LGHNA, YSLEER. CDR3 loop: CASGPASSYNEQFF. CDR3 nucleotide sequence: TGCGCCAGCGGGCCCGCGAGCTCCTACAATGAGCAGTTCTTC.

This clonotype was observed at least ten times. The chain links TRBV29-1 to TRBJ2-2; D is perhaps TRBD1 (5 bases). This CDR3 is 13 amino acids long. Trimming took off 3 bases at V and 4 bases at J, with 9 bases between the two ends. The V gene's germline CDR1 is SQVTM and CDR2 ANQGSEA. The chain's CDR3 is CSVERQLTGELFF. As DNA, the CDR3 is TGCAGCGTTGAGAGACAGCTCACCGGGGAGCTGTTTTTT.

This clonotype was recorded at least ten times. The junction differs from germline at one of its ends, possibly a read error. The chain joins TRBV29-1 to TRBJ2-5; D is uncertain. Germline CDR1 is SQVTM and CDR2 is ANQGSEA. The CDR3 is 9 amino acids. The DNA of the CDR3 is TGCAGCGCTGAAGAGACCCAGTACTTC. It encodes CSAEETQYF.

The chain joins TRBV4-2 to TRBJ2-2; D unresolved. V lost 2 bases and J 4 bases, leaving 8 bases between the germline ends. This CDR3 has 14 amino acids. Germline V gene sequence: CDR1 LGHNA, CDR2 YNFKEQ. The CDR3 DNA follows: TGTGCCAGCAGCCAACGAGTTATCACCGGGGAGCTGTTTTTT. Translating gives CASSQRVITGELFF.

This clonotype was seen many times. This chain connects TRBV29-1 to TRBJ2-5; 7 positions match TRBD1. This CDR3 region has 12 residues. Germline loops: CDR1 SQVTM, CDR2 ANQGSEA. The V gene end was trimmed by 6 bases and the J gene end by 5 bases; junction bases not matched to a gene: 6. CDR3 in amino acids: CSVTTGTETQYF. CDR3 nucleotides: TGCAGCGTCACGACAGGGACGGAGACCCAGTACTTC.

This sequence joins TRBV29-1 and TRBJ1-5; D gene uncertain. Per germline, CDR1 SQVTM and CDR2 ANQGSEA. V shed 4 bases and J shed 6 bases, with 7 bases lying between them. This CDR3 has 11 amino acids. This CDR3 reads CSVGPRQPQHF. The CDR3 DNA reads TGCAGCGTTGGACCTCGTCAGCCCCAGCATTTT.

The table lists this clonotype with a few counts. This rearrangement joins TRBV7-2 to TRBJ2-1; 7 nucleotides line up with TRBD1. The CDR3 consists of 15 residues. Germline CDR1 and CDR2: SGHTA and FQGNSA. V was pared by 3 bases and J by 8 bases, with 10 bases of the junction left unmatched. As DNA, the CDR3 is TGTGCCAGCAGCTTCCGACAGGGTGGTATGGATGAGCAGTTCTTC. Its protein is CASSFRQGGMDEQFF.